Listed below are T cell receptor beta chains from one sample, sequenced in a study of CD8 T cells in ankylosing spondylitis. TCRdb reprocessed the 5' RACE reads via MiXCR and lists one record per CDR3 protein. The data hold over 400,000 distinct CDR3 sequences, with roughly 25% observed a single time. Sequencing used blood, either unsorted or a sorted T cell fraction (not recorded which). Every receptor here comes from a male donor with ankylosing spondylitis. Each CDR3 is given with its conserved first and last residue. Fields, in order: CDR3 DNA, CDR3 protein, V gene, D gene, clone size, J gene. D genes are given only for firm matches. Clone size is stated in some rows and not others, as once, few, many or a class when expanded.

TGTGCCACCAGTGACCCCGGACTAGCGGCTACAAATGAGCAGTTCTTC CATSDPGLAATNEQFF TRBV24-1 TRBD2 . TRBJ2-1
TGTGCCAGCAGCGTAGCTAACCCAGATACGCAGTATTTT CASSVANPDTQYF TRBV9 . . TRBJ2-3
TGCGCCAGCAGCACCCGGGACAAGGACGAGCAGTACTTC CASSTRDKDEQYF TRBV5-1 . . TRBJ2-7
TGTGCCAGCAACTTCCAAGGGGGCACCGGGGAGCTGTTTTTT CASNFQGGTGELFF TRBV11-1 . few TRBJ2-2
TGCAGTGTTCTCGAGAGCTCCTACAATGAGCAGTTCTTC CSVLESSYNEQFF TRBV20-1 . . TRBJ2-1
TGCGCCAGCAGCTTGGCCGGGCGGGACGCTCAGTATTTT CASSLAGRDAQYF TRBV5-1 . . TRBJ2-3
TGTGCCAGCAGCCGAGGGACAGGTGGCAATCAGCCCCAGCATTTT CASSRGTGGNQPQHF TRBV4-2 TRBD1 . TRBJ1-5
TGTGCCAGCAGCTTCAAGACTAGACAAGAGACCCAGTACTTC CASSFKTRQETQYF TRBV6-1 . . TRBJ2-5
TGTGCCAGCTCACCCCCGGTGGCGGATCAGCCCCAGCATTTT CASSPPVADQPQHF TRBV18 . . TRBJ1-5
TGTGCCAGCAGCTTGACTTATGGGGAGAAGCAAGAGACCCAGTACTTC CASSLTYGEKQETQYF TRBV5-8 . once TRBJ2-5
TGCGCCAGCAGTGAACAGGGCAATTCACCCCTCCACTTT CASSEQGNSPLHF TRBV10-2 . . TRBJ1-6
TGTGCCAGCAGTCCCTCAGGACAGGGGAATTCACCCCTCCACTTT CASSPSGQGNSPLHF TRBV27 TRBD1 . TRBJ1-6
TGTGCCAGCAGTTGGGGACCCTACAATGAGCAGTTCTTC CASSWGPYNEQFF TRBV12-3/TRBV12-4 . . TRBJ2-1
TGTGCCAGCAGTGTACGGACAGGGACGGGCGGTTTTTCCTACAATGAGCAGTTCTTC CASSVRTGTGGFSYNEQFF TRBV6-1 TRBD1 few TRBJ2-1
TGTGCCACCAGTGATCCCCACAGGGGGCGATCCAATGAGCAGTTCTTC CATSDPHRGRSNEQFF TRBV24-1 TRBD1 . TRBJ2-1
TGTGCCATCACCGAGGACAGACTCAACTCCTACGAGCAGTACTTC CAITEDRLNSYEQYF TRBV10-3 . . TRBJ2-7
TGCGCCAGCAGCAGGGACTATGCCTACGAGCAGTACTTC CASSRDYAYEQYF TRBV5-1 TRBD2 . TRBJ2-7
TGCAGTGCTAGACCCCTCAGTGGCCTGGGGGGCTACACCTTC CSARPLSGLGGYTF TRBV20-1 . . TRBJ1-2
TGTGCCAGCAGTCCCCGCTCCGGGACTACGAAACCTGATACGCAGTATTTT CASSPRSGTTKPDTQYF TRBV12-3/TRBV12-4 TRBD2 few TRBJ2-3
TGTGCCAGCAGTGATGGACTAGCGGGAGCCGAAGATACGCAGTATTTT CASSDGLAGAEDTQYF TRBV25-1 TRBD2 few TRBJ2-3
TGCGCCATCAAGCAGGGTAATGTCGGCTATGGCTACACCTTC CAIKQGNVGYGYTF TRBV10-2 . . TRBJ1-2
TGCGCCAGCAGTAGCGAGCCCACAGATACGCAGTATTTT CASSSEPTDTQYF TRBV10-1 . few TRBJ2-3
TGTGCCACCAGTGAGTTGAAGGGTGGGGGTCTGGATGAGCAGTTCTTC CATSELKGGGLDEQFF TRBV24-1 . . TRBJ2-1
TGCAGCGTTTCGACTAGCGGTGTCCATGAGCAGTTCTTC CSVSTSGVHEQFF TRBV29-1 TRBD2 many TRBJ2-1